The next 10 T cell receptor beta chains were all read from a single sample in a study of T cell repertoires in cytomegalovirus infection. Their antigens remain unidentified. TCRdb called the reads again in MiXCR, with one record for every CDR3 protein. This sample carries fewer than 950,000 distinct CDR3 sequences, approximately 30% of them seen once, and the ten largest clones take 9.5% to 15%. Material: cultured CD8+ T cells from PBMCs, obtained from culture after CMV antigen stimulation. All receptors come from a human donor in good health (CMV status not recorded). Some clones in this sample may be carry-over from other donors' samples.

The chain has TRBV7-4 and TRBJ1-2; the D is unclear. V lost 4 bases to trimming and J lost 8 bases, with 14 bases between them. The CDR3 runs 13 residues. Germline V gives CDR1 SGHVT, CDR2 SQSDAQ. The CDR3 nucleotides read TGTGCCAGCAGCTCTAAAAGGGTTTTGGGCTACACCTTC. This codes for CASSSKRVLGYTF.

This chain links TRBV6-4 with TRBJ1-2; no definite D call. CDR3 length: 13 amino acids. V lost 5 bases and J 2 bases, leaving 9 bases between the germline ends. Germline V lookup: CDR1 MRHNA, CDR2 SNTAGT. CDR3 sequence: CASSQDGNYGYTF. Written as DNA, the CDR3 is TGTGCCAGCAGTCAGGACGGGAACTATGGCTACACCTTC.

This clonotype was recorded a few times. This chain links TRBV6-2 or TRBV6-3 with TRBJ1-1; D uncertain. Germline V gene sequence: CDR1 MNHEY, CDR2 SVGEGT. This CDR3 has 16 amino acids. V was cut by 5 bases and J by 4 bases, with 20 bases left in between. The DNA for the CDR3 is TGTGCCAGCAGTGGAACCACGAGCCTCTATGGCACTGAAGCTTTCTTT. This sequence encodes CASSGTTSLYGTEAFF.

This clonotype has a handful of counts. This rearrangement joins TRBV12-3 or TRBV12-4 to TRBJ1-1; 8 nucleotides line up with TRBD1. Trimming cost V 7 bases and J 5 bases; bases outside gene matches: 12. CDR3 length: 15 residues. DNA for the CDR3: TGTGCCAGCACCTTAACCCAGGGGGCTGGGACTGAAGCTTTCTTT. This translates into CASTLTQGAGTEAFF.

The rearrangement links TRBV5-8 to TRBJ2-7, with 9 bases matching TRBD1. The V gene's germline CDR1 is SGHTS and CDR2 YDEGEE. The CDR3 loop spans 14 amino acids. J was trimmed by 7 bases and V by 4 bases; bases with no gene match: 9. CDR3 loop: CASSGYDRGMEQYF. CDR3 bases: TGTGCCAGCAGCGGCTACGACAGGGGGATGGAGCAGTACTTC. Drawing the rest from reference TRBV5-8 and TRBJ2-7, the complete variable domain is EAGVTQSPTHLIKTRGQQATLRCSPISGHTSVYWYQQALGLGLQFLLWYDEGEERNRGNFPPRFSGRQFPNYSSELNVNALELEDSALYLCASSGYDRGMEQYFGPGTRLTVT.

The sample holds a few counts of this clonotype. This chain joins TRBV29-1 and TRBJ1-2; tentative D call: TRBD1 (5 bases). V was shortened by 3 bases and J by 7 bases, with 27 bases between the two germline ends. There are 17 residues in the CDR3. Germline lookup yields CDR1 SQVTM and CDR2 ANQGSEA. The CDR3 nucleotides read TGCAGCGTTGACACCGCACCGGGACGAGACCCAGGTGGTGGCTACACCTTC. As protein: CSVDTAPGRDPGGGYTF.

This clonotype was counted between two and nine times. The chain carries TRBV12-5 and TRBJ2-7; TRBD1 aligns across 8 bases. Germline lookup yields CDR1 LGHNT and CDR2 FRNRAP. The J segment lost 3 bases and the V segment lost 10 bases, leaving 2 bases of the junction unmatched. This CDR3 has 11 residues. The chain's CDR3 is CATGTGYEQYF. The CDR3, as DNA: TGTGCTACAGGGACAGGCTACGAGCAGTACTTC.

This clonotype is a singleton in its sample. The CDR3 DNA follows: TGTGCCAGCAGTCCTCGACTAGCGCGGGAGACCCAGTACTTC. It encodes CASSPRLARETQYF. The chain combines TRBV6-5 with TRBJ2-5; 8 bases fit TRBD2. Germline CDR1 reads MNHEY; CDR2 reads SVGAGI. Trimming cost V 5 bases and J 5 bases; bases outside gene matches: 7. The CDR3 covers 14 residues.

The sample holds a few counts of this clonotype. V gene TRBV6-2 or TRBV6-3 combines with J gene TRBJ2-3; 14 nucleotides match TRBD2. V lost 5 bases to trimming and J lost 4 bases; unmatched junction nucleotides: 5. Germline CDR1 is MNHEY and CDR2 is SVGEGT. This CDR3 has 16 residues. The CDR3, as DNA: TGTGCCAGCAGTCGGACTAGCGGGGGGCGGGCAGATACGCAGTATTTT. It translates to CASSRTSGGRADTQYF.

This clonotype was counted ten times or more. The chain has TRBV7-2 and TRBJ1-2; maybe TRBD1 (5 bases). Germline loops: CDR1 SGHTA, CDR2 FQGNSA. The CDR3 runs 15 residues. The V end was cut by 3 bases, the J end by 0 bases, with 11 bases between. CDR3 in amino acids: CASSLSQGPNYGYTF. The CDR3 DNA sequence: TGTGCCAGCAGCTTGAGTCAGGGACCTAACTATGGCTACACCTTC.